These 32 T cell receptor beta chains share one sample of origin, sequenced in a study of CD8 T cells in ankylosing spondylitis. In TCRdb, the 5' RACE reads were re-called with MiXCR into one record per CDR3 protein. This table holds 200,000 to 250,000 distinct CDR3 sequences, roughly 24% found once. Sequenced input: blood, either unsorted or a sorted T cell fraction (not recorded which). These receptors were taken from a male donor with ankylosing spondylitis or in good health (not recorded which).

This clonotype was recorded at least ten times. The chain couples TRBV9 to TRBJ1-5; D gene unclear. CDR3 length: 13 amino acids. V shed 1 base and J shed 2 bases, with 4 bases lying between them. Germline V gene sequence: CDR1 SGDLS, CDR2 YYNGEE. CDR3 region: CASSVTGNQPQHF. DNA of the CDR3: TGTGCCAGCAGCGTAACTGGCAATCAGCCCCAGCATTTT.

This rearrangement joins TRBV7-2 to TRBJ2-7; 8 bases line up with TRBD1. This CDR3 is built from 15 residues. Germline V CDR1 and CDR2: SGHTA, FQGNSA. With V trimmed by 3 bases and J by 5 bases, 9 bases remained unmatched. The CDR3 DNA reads TGTGCCAGCAGCTTCGCGGGGACAGGCCCCCACGAGCAGTACTTC. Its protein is CASSFAGTGPHEQYF.

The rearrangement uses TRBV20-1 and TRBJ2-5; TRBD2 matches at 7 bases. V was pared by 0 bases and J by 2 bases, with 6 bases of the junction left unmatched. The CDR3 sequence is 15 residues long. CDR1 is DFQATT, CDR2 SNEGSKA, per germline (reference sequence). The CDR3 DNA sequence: TGCAGTGCTAGAGATGAAGCGGGAAATCAAGAGACCCAGTACTTC. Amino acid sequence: CSARDEAGNQETQYF.

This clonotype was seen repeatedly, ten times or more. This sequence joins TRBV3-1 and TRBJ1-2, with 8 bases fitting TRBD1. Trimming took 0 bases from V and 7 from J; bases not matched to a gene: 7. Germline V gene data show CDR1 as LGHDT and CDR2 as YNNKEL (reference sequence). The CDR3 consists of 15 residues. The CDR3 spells CASSQDSGGSGGYTF. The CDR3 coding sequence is TGTGCCAGCAGCCAAGATTCAGGGGGCTCGGGTGGCTACACCTTC.

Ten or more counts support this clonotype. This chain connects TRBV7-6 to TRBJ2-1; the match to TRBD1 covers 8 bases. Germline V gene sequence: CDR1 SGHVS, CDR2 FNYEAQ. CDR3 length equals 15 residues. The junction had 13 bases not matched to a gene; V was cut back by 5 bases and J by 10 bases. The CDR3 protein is CASSPDRGISREQFF. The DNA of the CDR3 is TGTGCCAGCAGCCCAGACAGGGGTATCAGTCGGGAGCAGTTCTTC.

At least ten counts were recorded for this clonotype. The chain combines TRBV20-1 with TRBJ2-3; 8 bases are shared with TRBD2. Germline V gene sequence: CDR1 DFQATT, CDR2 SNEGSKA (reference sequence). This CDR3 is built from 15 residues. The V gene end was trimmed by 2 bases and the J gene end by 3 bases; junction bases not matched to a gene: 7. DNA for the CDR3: TGCAGTGCTAGAAGGACTAGCTGGGGGACAGATACGCAGTATTTT. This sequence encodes CSARRTSWGTDTQYF.

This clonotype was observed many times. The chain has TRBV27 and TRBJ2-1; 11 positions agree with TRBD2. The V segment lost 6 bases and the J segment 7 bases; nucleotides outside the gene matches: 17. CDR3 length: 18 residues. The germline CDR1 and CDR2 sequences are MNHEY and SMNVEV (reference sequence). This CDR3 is CASSDPGLAVPRGNEQFF. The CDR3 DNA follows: TGTGCCAGCAGCGACCCGGGACTAGCGGTCCCGAGGGGTAATGAGCAGTTCTTC.

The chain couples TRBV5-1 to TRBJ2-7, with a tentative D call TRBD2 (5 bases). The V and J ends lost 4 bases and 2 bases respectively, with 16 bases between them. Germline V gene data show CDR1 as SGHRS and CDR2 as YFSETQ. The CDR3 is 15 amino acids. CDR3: CASSQAPLAAYEQYF. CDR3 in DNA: TGCGCCAGCAGCCAAGCCCCCCTAGCTGCCTACGAGCAGTACTTC. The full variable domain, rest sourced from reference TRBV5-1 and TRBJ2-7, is KAGVTQTPRYLIKTRGQQVTLSCSPISGHRSVSWYQQTPGQGLQFLFEYFSETQRNKGNFPGRFSGRQFSNSRSEMNVSTLELGDSALYLCASSQAPLAAYEQYFGPGTRLTVT.

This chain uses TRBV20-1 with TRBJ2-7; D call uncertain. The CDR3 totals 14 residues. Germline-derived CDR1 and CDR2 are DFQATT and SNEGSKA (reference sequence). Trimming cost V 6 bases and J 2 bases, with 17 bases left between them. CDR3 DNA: TGCAGTGCAAAAGACCCGGGCCCAACCTACGAGCAGTACTTC. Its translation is CSAKDPGPTYEQYF.

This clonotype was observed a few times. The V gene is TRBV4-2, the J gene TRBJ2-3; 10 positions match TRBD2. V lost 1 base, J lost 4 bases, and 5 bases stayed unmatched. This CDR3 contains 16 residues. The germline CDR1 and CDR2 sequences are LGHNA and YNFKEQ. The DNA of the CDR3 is TGTGCCAGCAGCCAAGTAGCGGGAGGATCGGCAGATACGCAGTATTTT. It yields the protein CASSQVAGGSADTQYF.

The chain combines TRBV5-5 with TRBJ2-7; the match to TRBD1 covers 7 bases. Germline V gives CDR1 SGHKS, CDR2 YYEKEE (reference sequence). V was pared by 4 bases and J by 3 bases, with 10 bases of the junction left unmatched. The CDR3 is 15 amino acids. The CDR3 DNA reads TGTGCCAGCAGCACGGCACAGGGGACCCACTACGAGCAGTACTTC. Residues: CASSTAQGTHYEQYF.

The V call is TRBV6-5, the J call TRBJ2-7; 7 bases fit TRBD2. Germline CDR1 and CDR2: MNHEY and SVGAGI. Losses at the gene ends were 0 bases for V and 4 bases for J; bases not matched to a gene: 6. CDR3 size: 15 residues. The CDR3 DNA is TGTGCCAGCAGTTACTCCGGGACTAACCTTTACGAGCAGTACTTC. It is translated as CASSYSGTNLYEQYF.

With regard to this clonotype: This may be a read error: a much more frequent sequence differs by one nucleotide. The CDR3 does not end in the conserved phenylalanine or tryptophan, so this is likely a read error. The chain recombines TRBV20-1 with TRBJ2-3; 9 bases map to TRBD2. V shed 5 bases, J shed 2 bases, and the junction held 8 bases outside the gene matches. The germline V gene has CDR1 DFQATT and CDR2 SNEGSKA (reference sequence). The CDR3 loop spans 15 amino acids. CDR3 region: CSAGGGESSTDTQYS. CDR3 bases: TGCAGTGCTGGCGGGGGGGAGAGCTCCACAGATACGCAGTATTCT.

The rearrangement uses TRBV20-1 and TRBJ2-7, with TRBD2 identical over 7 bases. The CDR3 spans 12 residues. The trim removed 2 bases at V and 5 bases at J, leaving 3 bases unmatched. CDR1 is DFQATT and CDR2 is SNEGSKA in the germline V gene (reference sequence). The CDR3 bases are TGCAGTGCTAGACCTAGCGGCCACGAGCAGTACTTC. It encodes CSARPSGHEQYF.

CDR3 nucleotide sequence: TGCAGTGCTAGACACCGGTACCAAGAGACCCAGTACTTC. It specifies CSARHRYQETQYF. The chain links TRBV20-1 to TRBJ2-5, with D unclear. Germline CDR1 is DFQATT and CDR2 is SNEGSKA (reference sequence). The V end was cut by 2 bases, the J end by 0 bases, with 7 bases between. This CDR3 comprises 13 residues.

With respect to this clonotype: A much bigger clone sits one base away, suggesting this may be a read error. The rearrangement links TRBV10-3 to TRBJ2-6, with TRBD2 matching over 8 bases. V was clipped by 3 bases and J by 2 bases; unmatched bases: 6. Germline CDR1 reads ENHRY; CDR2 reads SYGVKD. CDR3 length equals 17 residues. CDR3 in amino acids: CAISDRGGTTGANVLTF. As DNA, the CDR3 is TGTGCCATCAGTGATCGGGGGGGAACCACTGGGGCCAACGTCCTGACTTTC.

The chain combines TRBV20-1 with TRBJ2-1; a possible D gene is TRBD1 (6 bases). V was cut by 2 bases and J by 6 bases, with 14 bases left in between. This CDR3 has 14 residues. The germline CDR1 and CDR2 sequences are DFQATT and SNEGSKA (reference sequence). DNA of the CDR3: TGCAGTGCTAGATTGGGACATCCACCCAATGAGCAGTTCTTC. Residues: CSARLGHPPNEQFF.

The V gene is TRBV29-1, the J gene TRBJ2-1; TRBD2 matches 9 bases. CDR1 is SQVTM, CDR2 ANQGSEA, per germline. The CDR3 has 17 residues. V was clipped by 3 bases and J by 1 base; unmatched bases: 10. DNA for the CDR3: TGCAGCGTTGACCCGAAGGGCGGGAGGGCATCCTACAATGAGCAGTTCTTC. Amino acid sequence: CSVDPKGGRASYNEQFF.

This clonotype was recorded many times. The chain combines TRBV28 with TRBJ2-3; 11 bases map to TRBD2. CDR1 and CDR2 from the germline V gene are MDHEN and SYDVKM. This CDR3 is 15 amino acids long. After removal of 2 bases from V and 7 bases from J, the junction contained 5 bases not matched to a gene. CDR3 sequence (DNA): TGTGCCAGCAGTTTAACTAGCGGGAGTAAGAATACGCAGTATTTT. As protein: CASSLTSGSKNTQYF.

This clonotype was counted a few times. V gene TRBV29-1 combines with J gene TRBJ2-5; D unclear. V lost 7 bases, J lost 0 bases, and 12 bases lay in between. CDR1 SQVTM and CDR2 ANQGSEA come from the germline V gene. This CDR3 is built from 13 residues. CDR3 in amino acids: CSAQRPDQETQYF. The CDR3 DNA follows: TGCAGCGCCCAAAGGCCAGACCAAGAGACCCAGTACTTC.

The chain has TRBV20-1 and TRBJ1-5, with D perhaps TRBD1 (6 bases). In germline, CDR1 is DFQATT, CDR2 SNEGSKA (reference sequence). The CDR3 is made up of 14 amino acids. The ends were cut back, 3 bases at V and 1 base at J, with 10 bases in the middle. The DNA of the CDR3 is TGCAGTGCTAGGGGGGCTACCAGCAATCAGCCCCAGCATTTT. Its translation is CSARGATSNQPQHF.

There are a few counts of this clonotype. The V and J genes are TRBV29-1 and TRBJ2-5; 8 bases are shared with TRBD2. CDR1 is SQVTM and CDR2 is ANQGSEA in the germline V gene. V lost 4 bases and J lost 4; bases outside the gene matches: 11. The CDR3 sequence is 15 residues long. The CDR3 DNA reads TGCAGCGTTGCTAAAAGCGGGGGCAGGGGAGAGACCCAGTACTTC. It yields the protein CSVAKSGGRGETQYF.

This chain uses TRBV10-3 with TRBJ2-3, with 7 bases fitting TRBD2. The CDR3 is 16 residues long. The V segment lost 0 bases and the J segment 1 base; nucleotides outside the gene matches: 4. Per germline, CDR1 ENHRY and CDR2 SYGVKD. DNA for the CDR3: TGTGCCATCAGTGAGTCCGTAGCGGGCCGCACAGATACGCAGTATTTT. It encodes CAISESVAGRTDTQYF.

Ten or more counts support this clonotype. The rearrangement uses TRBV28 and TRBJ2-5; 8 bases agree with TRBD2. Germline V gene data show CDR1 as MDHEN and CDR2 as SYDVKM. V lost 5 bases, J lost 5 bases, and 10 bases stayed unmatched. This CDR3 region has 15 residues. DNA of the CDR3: TGTGCCAGCAGTGCCGGACTAGCCGGAGGGGAGACCCAGTACTTC. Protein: CASSAGLAGGETQYF.

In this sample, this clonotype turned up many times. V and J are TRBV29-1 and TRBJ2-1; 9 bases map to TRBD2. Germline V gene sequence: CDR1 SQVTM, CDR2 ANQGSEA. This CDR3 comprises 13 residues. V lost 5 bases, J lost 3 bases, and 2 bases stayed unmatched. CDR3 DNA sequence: TGCAGCGTTCCTAGCGGGAACTACAATGAGCAGTTCTTC. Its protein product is CSVPSGNYNEQFF.

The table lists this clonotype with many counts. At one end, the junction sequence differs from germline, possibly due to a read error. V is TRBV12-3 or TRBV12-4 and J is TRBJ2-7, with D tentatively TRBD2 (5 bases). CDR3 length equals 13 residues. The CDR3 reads CASSLGGSYEQYF. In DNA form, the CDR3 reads TGTGCCAGCAGCTTAGGAGGCAGCTACGAGCAGTACTTC.

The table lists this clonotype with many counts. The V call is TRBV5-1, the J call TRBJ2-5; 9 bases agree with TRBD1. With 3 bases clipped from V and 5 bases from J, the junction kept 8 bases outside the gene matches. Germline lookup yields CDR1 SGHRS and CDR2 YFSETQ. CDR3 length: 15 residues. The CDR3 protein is CASSSLQGAWETQYF. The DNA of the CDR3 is TGCGCCAGCAGCTCCCTACAGGGGGCGTGGGAGACCCAGTACTTC.

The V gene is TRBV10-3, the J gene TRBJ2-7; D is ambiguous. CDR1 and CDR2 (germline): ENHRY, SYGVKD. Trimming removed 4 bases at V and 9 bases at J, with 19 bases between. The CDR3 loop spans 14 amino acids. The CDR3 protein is CAISGTSTSYTQYF. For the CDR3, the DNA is TGTGCCATCAGTGGGACCAGTACTTCCTACACGCAGTACTTC.

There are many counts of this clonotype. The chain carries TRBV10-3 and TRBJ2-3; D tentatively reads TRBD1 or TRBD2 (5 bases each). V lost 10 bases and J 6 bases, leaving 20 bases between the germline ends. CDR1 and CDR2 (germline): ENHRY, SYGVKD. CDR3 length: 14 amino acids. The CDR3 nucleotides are TGTGCCACTCTGCCGGGACCCGAGCGGGATACGCAGTATTTT. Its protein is CATLPGPERDTQYF.

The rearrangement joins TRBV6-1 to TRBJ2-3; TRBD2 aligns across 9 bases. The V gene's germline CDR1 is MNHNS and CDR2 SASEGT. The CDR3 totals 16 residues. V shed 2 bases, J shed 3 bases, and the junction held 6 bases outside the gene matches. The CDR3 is CASSEFSLAGTDTQYF. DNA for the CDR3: TGTGCCAGCAGTGAATTCAGTCTAGCGGGGACAGATACGCAGTATTTT.

The CDR3 DNA follows: TGTGCCAGCAGCCTCTACGGAGCGGGCTACACCTTC. It specifies CASSLYGAGYTF. This chain uses TRBV12-3 or TRBV12-4 with TRBJ1-2, with unresolved D. The V end was cut by 6 bases, the J end by 8 bases, with 13 bases between. The CDR3 has 12 amino acids.

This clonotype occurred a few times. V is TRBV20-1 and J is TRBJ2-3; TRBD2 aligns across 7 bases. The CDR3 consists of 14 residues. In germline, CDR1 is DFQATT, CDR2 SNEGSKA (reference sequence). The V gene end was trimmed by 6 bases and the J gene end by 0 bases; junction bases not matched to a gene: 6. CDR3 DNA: TGCAGTGCCCTCCGGACTAGGAGCACAGATACGCAGTATTTT. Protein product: CSALRTRSTDTQYF.